The entry below describes one TCR beta chain. This sample stems from a study of blood T cells in healthy people across ages. Using a J-beta primer mix together with a sample-barcoded 5' primer, a second PCR was run for about 7 to 12 cycles. TCRdb reprocessed the 5' RACE reads via MiXCR and lists one record per CDR3 protein. The sample yields over 500,000 distinct CDR3 sequences, 25% to 35% seen once. CDR3 length: 15 residues. Trimming stripped 1 base from V and 5 bases from J, with 18 bases between. CDR1 and CDR2 from the germline V gene are DFQATT and SNEGSKA (reference sequence). The same data also went into a second study, on T cells of mothers and their children.

This sequence originates from a boy aged 2 to 10 in good health. The chain employs TRBV20-1 and TRBJ2-7; D perhaps matches TRBD2 (6 bases). The sequenced sample was blood. The DNA of the CDR3 is TGCAGTGCTAGAGGGGCCCGGAGGGGAGAGCACGAGCAGTACTTC. It codes for CSARGARRGEHEQYF.